This entry lists 26 T cell receptor beta chains sequenced from one sample in a study of CD8+ T cells in alopecia areata. Sequencing relied on a cDNA template that was reverse transcribed from extracted RNA. Measured with immunoSEQ multiplex PCR; TCRdb has only the in-frame clones, and not every one. Among about 97,000 clones listed, about two fifths were seen once. Sequenced: CD4+ T cells sorted from blood. Receptors originate from a human donor with alopecia areata.

CDR3 residues: CASSPQGLVENIQYF. The CDR3 DNA sequence: TGTGCCAGCAGCCCACAGGGTCTGGTTGAAAACATTCAGTACTTC. The genes are TRBV14 and TRBJ2-4, with D possibly TRBD1 on 6 matching bases. Germline V gives CDR1 SGHDN, CDR2 FVKESK. The ends were cut back, 4 bases at V and 5 bases at J, with 15 bases in the middle. The CDR3 is 15 amino acids.

This clone was seen only a few times. In DNA, the CDR3 is TGCGCCAGCAGCATCGGCCCTAGCGGGAGCGCCTACGAGCAGTACTTC. Its protein is CASSIGPSGSAYEQYF. This rearrangement joins TRBV5-1 to TRBJ2-7; 10 bases are shared with TRBD2. Germline V lookup: CDR1 SGHRS, CDR2 YFSETQ. V shed 4 bases and J 2 bases; nucleotides not matched to a gene: 9. The CDR3 is made up of 16 amino acids.

In its sample, this clone was seen a few times. The V call is TRBV4-2, the J call TRBJ2-4; TRBD2 matches 7 bases. The CDR3 extends over 18 amino acids. From germline, CDR1 is LGHNA and CDR2 YNFKEQ. V shed 0 bases and J 5 bases; nucleotides not matched to a gene: 13. Written as DNA, the CDR3 is TGTGCCAGCAGCCAAGATAGTGGCAGGAGCGGGACTCAAAACATTCAGTACTTC. The encoded protein is CASSQDSGRSGTQNIQYF.

Turning to this clone: Compared with germline, one end of the junction differs, possibly owing to a read error. V and J are TRBV30 and TRBJ2-1, with 8 bases identical to TRBD2. The germline V gene has CDR1 GTSNPN and CDR2 SVGIG (reference sequence). The CDR3 totals 11 residues. CDR3 sequence: CAWSVRGGRIF. The CDR3, as DNA: TGTGCCTGGAGTGTAAGGGGCGGGAGGATCTTC.

In its sample, this clone was seen many times. The chain employs TRBV19 and TRBJ2-6; D call uncertain. The V and J ends lost 6 bases and 0 bases respectively, with 9 bases between them. The CDR3 spans 15 residues. Germline CDR1 reads LNHDA; CDR2 reads SQIVND (reference sequence). The DNA for the CDR3 is TGTGCCAGTAGGCTCGTCACCTCTGGGGCCAACGTCCTGACTTTC. Protein sequence: CASRLVTSGANVLTF.

This rearrangement joins TRBV29-1 to TRBJ2-1; a weak D match, TRBD2 (5 bases). The germline gives CDR1 SQVTM, CDR2 ANQGSEA. This CDR3 comprises 17 residues. Trimming left V 6 bases short and J 6 bases short, with 27 bases between. CDR3 protein: CSVENPWGAVRGNEQFF. CDR3 coding DNA: TGCAGCGTCGAAAATCCATGGGGAGCGGTCAGAGGCAATGAGCAGTTCTTC.

This clone turned up a few times. Sequence at one end of the junction differs from germline and may be a read error. The chain couples TRBV11-2 to TRBJ1-2; no firm D call. CDR1 and CDR2 from the germline V gene are SGHAT and FQNNGV. This CDR3 comprises 11 residues. The CDR3 loop is CASSSRRLLSF. CDR3 nucleotides: TGTGCCAGCAGCTCGCGCCGCCTTCTAAGCTTC.

This clone came up once. V usage is TRBV30 and J usage is TRBJ1-5, with D perhaps matching TRBD1 (6 bases). CDR1 GTSNPN and CDR2 SVGIG come from the germline V gene (reference sequence). There are 12 residues in the CDR3. Trimming stripped 0 bases from V and 6 bases from J, with 6 bases between. CDR3 nucleotides: TGTGCCTGGAGTGTCAGGGGTCAGCCCCAGCATTTT. Translating gives CAWSVRGQPQHF. Full variable domain (rest looked up from reference TRBV30 and TRBJ1-5): SQTIHQWPATLVQPVGSPLSLECTVEGTSNPNLYWYRQAAGRGLQLLFYSVGIGQISSEVPQNLSASRPQDRQFILSSKKLLLSDSGFYLCAWSVRGQPQHFGDGTRLSIL.

This clone came up many times. The chain combines TRBV27 with TRBJ2-2; no clear D. Germline lookup yields CDR1 MNHEY and CDR2 SMNVEV (reference sequence). This CDR3 spans 12 amino acids. Trimming removed 2 bases at V and 7 bases at J, with 5 bases between. The CDR3 nucleotides read TGTGCCAGCAGTTTAATTATCGGGGAGCTGTTTTTT. This codes for CASSLIIGELFF.

This clone has more than one count but fewer than ten. The V call is TRBV7-9, the J call TRBJ2-1; either TRBD1 or TRBD2 may supply D (6 bases each). CDR1 and CDR2 from the germline V gene are SEHNR and FQNEAQ (reference sequence). The CDR3 is 15 amino acids. V was trimmed by 6 bases and J by 3 bases, leaving 15 bases between them. CDR3 loop: CASSSRGDFYNEQFF. CDR3 DNA sequence: TGTGCCAGCAGTTCTAGGGGGGACTTCTACAATGAGCAGTTCTTC. The full variable domain, completed using reference TRBV7-9 and TRBJ2-1, is DTGVSQNPRHKITKRGQNVTFRCDPISEHNRLYWYRQTLGQGPEFLTYFQNEAQLEKSRLLSDRFSAERPKGSFSTLEIQRTEQGDSAMYLCASSSRGDFYNEQFFGPGTRLTVL.

The V gene is TRBV7-9, the J gene TRBJ2-5, with D possibly TRBD1 on 5 matching bases. With 4 bases removed from V and 5 bases from J, the gap between germline ends came to 17 bases. The CDR3 totals 15 residues. Per germline, CDR1 SEHNR and CDR2 FQNEAQ (reference sequence). The CDR3, as DNA: TGTGCCAGCAGCTATCTAAGCCAGGGTTTGGAGACCCAGTACTTC. Encoded protein: CASSYLSQGLETQYF.

This clone was observed a few times. The J gene is TRBJ2-5, the V gene TRBV7-2; D not resolved. Deletions cut 8 bases from V and 0 bases from J, with 10 bases between. CDR3 length: 13 residues. Germline V gene data show CDR1 as SGHTA and CDR2 as FQGNSA. As DNA, the CDR3 is TGTGCCAGCCTCAAGGGTAACCAAGAGACCCAGTACTTC. The encoded protein is CASLKGNQETQYF.

This clone was counted between two and nine times. This chain joins TRBV29-1 and TRBJ1-1, with 8 bases identical to TRBD1. The CDR3 loop spans 13 amino acids. The V and J ends lost 7 bases and 0 bases, in that order; junction bases with no gene match: 4. The germline V gene encodes CDR1 SQVTM and CDR2 ANQGSEA. The CDR3 region has the DNA TGCAGCGCTGGGGACAGGCTGAACACTGAAGCTTTCTTT. Its protein product is CSAGDRLNTEAFF.

Concerning this clone: The sample contains more than one DNA sequence encoding this CDR3. The chain is built from TRBV29-1 and TRBJ2-5, with 7 bases that match TRBD2. The V gene's germline CDR1 is SQVTM and CDR2 ANQGSEA. V gave up 4 bases and J gave up 10 bases; unmatched junction bases: 3. This CDR3 has 10 residues. CDR3 amino acids: CSVGGGFQYF. Written as DNA, the CDR3 is TGCAGCGTTGGGGGGGGTTTCCAGTACTTC.

The rearrangement joins TRBV5-1 to TRBJ2-7; no reliable D call. V gave up 2 bases and J gave up 0 bases, with 9 bases separating them. This CDR3 has 14 amino acids. Germline V CDR1 and CDR2: SGHRS, YFSETQ. The CDR3 region has the DNA TGCGCCAGCAGCTTCGGCACAGCCTCCTACGAGCAGTACTTC. Residues: CASSFGTASYEQYF. Drawing the rest from reference TRBV5-1 and TRBJ2-7, the complete variable domain is KAGVTQTPRYLIKTRGQQVTLSCSPISGHRSVSWYQQTPGQGLQFLFEYFSETQRNKGNFPGRFSGRQFSNSRSEMNVSTLELGDSALYLCASSFGTASYEQYFGPGTRLTVT.

The chain employs TRBV7-2 and TRBJ1-2; no firm D call. V dropped 2 bases and J dropped 2 bases, with 12 bases sitting between them. Looked up from germline, CDR1 is SGHTA and CDR2 is FQGNSA. This CDR3 has 15 residues. The CDR3 DNA follows: TGTGCCAGCAGCTTAATTATCAGGAGAAACTATGGCTACACCTTC. It codes for CASSLIIRRNYGYTF.

V usage is TRBV7-2 and J usage is TRBJ2-3; a weak D match, TRBD1 (5 bases). The V end was cut by 5 bases, the J end by 1 base, with 10 bases between. The length of the CDR3 is 14 residues. Germline V gene sequence: CDR1 SGHTA, CDR2 FQGNSA. This CDR3 is CASSPQQGTDTQYF. The CDR3 DNA follows: TGTGCCAGCAGCCCCCAACAGGGCACAGATACGCAGTATTTT.

J is TRBJ2-7 and V is TRBV10-3; 7 nucleotides align to TRBD2. The CDR3 totals 13 residues. V shed 8 bases, J shed 6 bases, and the junction held 10 bases outside the gene matches. Looked up from germline, CDR1 is ENHRY and CDR2 is SYGVKD. The CDR3 sequence is CAIGRDYPSEQYF. In DNA form, the CDR3 reads TGTGCCATCGGCCGGGACTACCCCTCCGAGCAGTACTTC.

The V and J genes are TRBV7-9 and TRBJ2-1; 8 positions match TRBD1. Germline V gene data show CDR1 as SEHNR and CDR2 as FQNEAQ (reference sequence). V trimming: 1 base; J trimming: 5 bases; junction bases outside the gene matches: 4. This CDR3 region has 15 residues. CDR3 nucleotide sequence: TGTGCCAGCAGCTTAGTGGACAGGGTTGACAATGAGCAGTTCTTC. Its translation: CASSLVDRVDNEQFF.

The CDR3 DNA follows: TGCGCCAGCAGCCAAGATGACAACTTCCTAGGCGAGCAGTACTTC. This encodes CASSQDDNFLGEQYF. The chain employs TRBV4-3 and TRBJ2-7, with no clear D. The germline CDR1 and CDR2 sequences are LGHNA and YSLEER. The CDR3 extends over 15 amino acids. V was trimmed by 0 bases and J by 6 bases, leaving 15 bases between them.

This clone was found a few times. The gene calls are TRBV7-3 and TRBJ2-6; tentatively, D is TRBD2 (5 bases). Germline assignment: CDR1 SGHTA and CDR2 FQGTGA. The CDR3 is 15 amino acids. The V gene lost 4 bases and the J gene lost 2 bases, with 9 bases spanning the gap. CDR3 sequence: CASSYRGAGANVLTF. DNA of the CDR3: TGTGCCAGCAGCTATCGGGGTGCTGGGGCCAACGTCCTGACTTTC.

This clone was detected a few times. The V gene is TRBV4-1, the J gene TRBJ2-2; 7 positions agree with TRBD2. The CDR3 spans 17 residues. Trimming removed 3 bases from V and 6 bases from J; junction bases left unmatched: 13. Germline V CDR1 and CDR2: MGHRA, YSYEKL. The chain's CDR3 is CASSHPRPGRAPGELFF. The CDR3 region has the DNA TGCGCCAGCAGCCACCCTCGTCCTGGGAGGGCTCCCGGGGAGCTGTTTTTT.

The CDR3 DNA follows: TGTGCCAGCAGCTTAACGGGCAGGGGTGGGGAGACCCAGTACTTC. Residues: CASSLTGRGGETQYF. The chain couples TRBV7-3 to TRBJ2-5, with D perhaps matching TRBD1 (6 bases). The germline V gene encodes CDR1 SGHTA and CDR2 FQGTGA. This CDR3 is built from 15 residues. V lost 0 bases and J 5 bases, leaving 13 bases between the germline ends.

This clone came up a few times. V gene TRBV28 combines with J gene TRBJ1-6; D gene ambiguous. This CDR3 has 13 amino acids. Germline V gene lookup returns CDR1 MDHEN and CDR2 SYDVKM. Trimming took 6 bases from V and 9 from J, leaving 12 bases between them. CDR3 coding DNA: TGTGCCAGCAGCCCCACAACCGGTTCACCCCTCCACTTT. Its translation: CASSPTTGSPLHF.

A few counts support this clone. The V gene is TRBV5-1, the J gene TRBJ2-5; D might be TRBD1 or TRBD2, each matching 5 bases. This CDR3 has 17 amino acids. Germline lookup yields CDR1 SGHRS and CDR2 YFSETQ. Trimming cost V 2 bases and J 1 base, with 18 bases left between them. This CDR3 reads CASSFGTRTGPQETQYF. CDR3 nucleotides: TGCGCCAGCAGCTTTGGGACGCGCACAGGTCCCCAAGAGACCCAGTACTTC. Full variable domain (remainder filled in from reference TRBV5-1 and TRBJ2-5): KAGVTQTPRYLIKTRGQQVTLSCSPISGHRSVSWYQQTPGQGLQFLFEYFSETQRNKGNFPGRFSGRQFSNSRSEMNVSTLELGDSALYLCASSFGTRTGPQETQYFGPGTRLLVL.

The sample holds one count of this clone. The chain has TRBV7-6 and TRBJ2-1; 9 bases align to TRBD1. This CDR3 region has 15 residues. Germline trimming cut 4 bases from V and 4 bases from J; bases unmatched to any gene: 5. CDR1 and CDR2 from the germline V gene are SGHVS and FNYEAQ. CDR3 region: CASSSGTGLYNEQFF. Written as DNA, the CDR3 is TGTGCCAGCAGCTCCGGGACAGGGCTATACAATGAGCAGTTCTTC. The full variable domain, in which reference TRBV7-6 and TRBJ2-1 provide the parts outside the CDR3, is GAGVSQSPRYKVTKRGQDVALRCDPISGHVSLYWYRQALGQGPEFLTYFNYEAQQDKSGLPNDRFSAERPEGSISTLTIQRTEQRDSAMYRCASSSGTGLYNEQFFGPGTRLTVL.